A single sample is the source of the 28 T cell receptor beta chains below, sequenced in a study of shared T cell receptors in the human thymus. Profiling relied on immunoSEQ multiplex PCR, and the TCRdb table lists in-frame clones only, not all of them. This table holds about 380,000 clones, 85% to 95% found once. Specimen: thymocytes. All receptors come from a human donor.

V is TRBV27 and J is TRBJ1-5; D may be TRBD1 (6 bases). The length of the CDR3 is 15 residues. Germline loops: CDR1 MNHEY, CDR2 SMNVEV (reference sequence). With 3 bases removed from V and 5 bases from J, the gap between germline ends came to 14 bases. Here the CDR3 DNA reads TGTGCCAGCAGTTTGGGGGTACAGGGTTATCAGCCCCAGCATTTT. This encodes CASSLGVQGYQPQHF.

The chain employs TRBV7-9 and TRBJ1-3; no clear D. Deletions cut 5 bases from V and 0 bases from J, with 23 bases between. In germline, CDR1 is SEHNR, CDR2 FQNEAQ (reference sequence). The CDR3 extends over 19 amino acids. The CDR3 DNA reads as TGTGCCAGCAGCCCTAGAAACCTTCTCCGGACCCACTCTGGAAACACCATATATTTT. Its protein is CASSPRNLLRTHSGNTIYF.

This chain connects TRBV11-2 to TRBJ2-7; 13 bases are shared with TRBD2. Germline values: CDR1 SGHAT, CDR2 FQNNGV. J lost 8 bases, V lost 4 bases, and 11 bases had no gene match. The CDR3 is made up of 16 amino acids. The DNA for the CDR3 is TGTGCCAGCAGCTGGAGGACTAGCGGGGGTGGGAGCCAGCAGTACTTC. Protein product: CASSWRTSGGGSQQYF.

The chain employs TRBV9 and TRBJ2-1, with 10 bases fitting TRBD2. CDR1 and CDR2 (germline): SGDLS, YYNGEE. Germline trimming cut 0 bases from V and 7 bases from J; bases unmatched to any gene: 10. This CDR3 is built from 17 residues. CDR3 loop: CASSVAPTSGTGNEQFF. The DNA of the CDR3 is TGTGCCAGCAGCGTAGCTCCCACTAGCGGGACGGGTAATGAGCAGTTCTTC.

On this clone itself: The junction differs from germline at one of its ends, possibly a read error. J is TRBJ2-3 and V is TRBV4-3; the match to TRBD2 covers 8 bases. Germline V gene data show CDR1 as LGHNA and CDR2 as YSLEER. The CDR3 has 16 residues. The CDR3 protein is CASSQDVAGLTGTQYF. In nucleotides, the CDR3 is TGCGCCAGCAGCCAAGATGTAGCGGGGCTCACAGGTACGCAGTATTTT.

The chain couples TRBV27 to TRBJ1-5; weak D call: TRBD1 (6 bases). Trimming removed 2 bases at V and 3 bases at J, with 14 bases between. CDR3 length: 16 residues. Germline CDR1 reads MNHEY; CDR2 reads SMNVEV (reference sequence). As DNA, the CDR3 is TGTGCCAGCAGTTTACGACCGGACAGAGACAATCAGCCCCAGCATTTT. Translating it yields CASSLRPDRDNQPQHF.

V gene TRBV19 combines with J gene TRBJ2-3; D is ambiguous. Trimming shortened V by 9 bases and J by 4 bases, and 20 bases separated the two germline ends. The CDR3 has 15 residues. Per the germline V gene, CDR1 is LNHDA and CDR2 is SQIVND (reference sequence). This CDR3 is CASDGRIRYPDTQYF. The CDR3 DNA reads TGTGCCAGCGACGGAAGAATCAGATACCCAGATACGCAGTATTTT.

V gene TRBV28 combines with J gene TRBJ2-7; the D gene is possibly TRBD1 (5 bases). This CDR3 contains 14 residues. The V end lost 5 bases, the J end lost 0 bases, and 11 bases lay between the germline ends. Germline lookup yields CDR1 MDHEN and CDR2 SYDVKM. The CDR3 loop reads CASSKGKHSYEQYF. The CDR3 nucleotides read TGTGCCAGCAGTAAGGGGAAGCACTCCTACGAGCAGTACTTC. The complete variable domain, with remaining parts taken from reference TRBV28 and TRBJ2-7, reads DVKVTQSSRYLVKRTGEKVFLECVQDMDHENMFWYRQDPGLGLRLIYFSYDVKMKEKGDIPEGYSVSREKKERFSLILESASTNQTSMYLCASSKGKHSYEQYFGPGTRLTVT.

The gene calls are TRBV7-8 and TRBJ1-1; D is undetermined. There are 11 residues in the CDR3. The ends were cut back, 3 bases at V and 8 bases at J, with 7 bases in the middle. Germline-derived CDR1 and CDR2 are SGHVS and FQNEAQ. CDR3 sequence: CASSFRLEAFF. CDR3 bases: TGTGCCAGCAGCTTCCGCCTAGAAGCTTTCTTT.

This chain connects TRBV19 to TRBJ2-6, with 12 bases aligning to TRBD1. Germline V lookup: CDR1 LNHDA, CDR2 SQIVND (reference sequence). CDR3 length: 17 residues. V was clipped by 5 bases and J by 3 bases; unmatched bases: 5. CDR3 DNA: TGTGCCAGTAGTTGGGGGACAGGGGGCATTGGGGCCAACGTCCTGACTTTC. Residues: CASSWGTGGIGANVLTF.

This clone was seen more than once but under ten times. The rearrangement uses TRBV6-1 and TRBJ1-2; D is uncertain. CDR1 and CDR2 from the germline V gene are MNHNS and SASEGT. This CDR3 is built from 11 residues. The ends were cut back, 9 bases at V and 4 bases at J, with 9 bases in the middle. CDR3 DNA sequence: TGTGCCAGTACAGCCGCCTATGGCTACACCTTC. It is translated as CASTAAYGYTF.

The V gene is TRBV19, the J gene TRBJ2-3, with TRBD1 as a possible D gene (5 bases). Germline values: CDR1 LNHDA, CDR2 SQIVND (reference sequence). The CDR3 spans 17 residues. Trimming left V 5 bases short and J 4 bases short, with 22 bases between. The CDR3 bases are TGTGCCAGTAGTTCTCCAGGGTTCGGGTCGTCCCCAGATACGCAGTATTTT. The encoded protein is CASSSPGFGSSPDTQYF.

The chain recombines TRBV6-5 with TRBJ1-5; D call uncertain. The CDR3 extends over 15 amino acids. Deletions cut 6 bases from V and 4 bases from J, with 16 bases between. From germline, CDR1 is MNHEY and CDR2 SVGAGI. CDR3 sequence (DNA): TGTGCCAGCAGCCCGGTCACAGTTCCTAATCAGCCCCAGCATTTT. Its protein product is CASSPVTVPNQPQHF.

Here the CDR3 reads CASSLEIRAYEQYF. The CDR3 DNA follows: TGTGCCAGCAGCTTAGAGATCCGAGCCTACGAGCAGTACTTC. V usage is TRBV7-9 and J usage is TRBJ2-7; the D is unclear. The CDR3 is made up of 14 amino acids. The V gene lost 1 base and the J gene lost 2 bases, with 9 bases spanning the gap. Germline V gene lookup returns CDR1 SEHNR and CDR2 FQNEAQ (reference sequence).

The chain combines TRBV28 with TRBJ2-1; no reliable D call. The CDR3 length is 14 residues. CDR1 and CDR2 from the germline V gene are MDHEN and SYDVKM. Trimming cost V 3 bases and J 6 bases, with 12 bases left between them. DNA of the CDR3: TGTGCCAGCAGTTTTAGGTCTAGGATCAATGAGCAGTTCTTC. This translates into CASSFRSRINEQFF.

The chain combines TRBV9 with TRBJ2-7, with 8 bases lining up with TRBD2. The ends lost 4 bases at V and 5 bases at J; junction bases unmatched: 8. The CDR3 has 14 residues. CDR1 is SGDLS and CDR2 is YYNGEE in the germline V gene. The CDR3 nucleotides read TGTGCCAGCAGCTCCGGGACTAGGTGGCACGAGCAGTACTTC. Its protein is CASSSGTRWHEQYF.

For the CDR3, the DNA is TGTGCCAGCGAAGGAGGCAATCAGCCCCAGCATTTT. Protein: CASEGGNQPQHF. The V gene is TRBV28, the J gene TRBJ1-5; D gene uncertain. Germline V gives CDR1 MDHEN, CDR2 SYDVKM. This CDR3 comprises 12 residues. V was cut by 8 bases and J by 2 bases, with 7 bases left in between.

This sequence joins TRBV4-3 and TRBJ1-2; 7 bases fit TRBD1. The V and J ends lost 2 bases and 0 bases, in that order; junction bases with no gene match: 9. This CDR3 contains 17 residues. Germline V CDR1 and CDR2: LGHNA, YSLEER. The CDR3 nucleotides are TGCGCCAGCAGCCAAACTACCCGGGACAGCTCTAACTATGGCTACACCTTC. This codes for CASSQTTRDSSNYGYTF.

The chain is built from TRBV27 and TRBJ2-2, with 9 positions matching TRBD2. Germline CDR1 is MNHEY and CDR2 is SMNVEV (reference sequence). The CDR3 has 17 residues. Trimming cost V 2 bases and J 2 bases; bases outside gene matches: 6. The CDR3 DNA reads TGTGCCAGCAGTTTAGGAGCGGGAGGTGGTAACACCGGGGAGCTGTTTTTT. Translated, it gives CASSLGAGGGNTGELFF.

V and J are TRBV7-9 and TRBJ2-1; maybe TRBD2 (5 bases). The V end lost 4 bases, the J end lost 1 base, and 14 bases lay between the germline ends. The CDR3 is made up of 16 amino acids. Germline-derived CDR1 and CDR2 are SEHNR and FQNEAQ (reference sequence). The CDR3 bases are TGTGCCAGCAGCTCTCCACAAGCGGAGTCCTACAATGAGCAGTTCTTC. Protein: CASSSPQAESYNEQFF.

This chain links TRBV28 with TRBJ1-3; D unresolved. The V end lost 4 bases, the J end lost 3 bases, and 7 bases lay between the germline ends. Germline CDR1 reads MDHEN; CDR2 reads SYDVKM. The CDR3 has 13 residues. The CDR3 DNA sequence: TGTGCCAGCAGTTGGCTGTTTGGAAACACCATATATTTT. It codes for CASSWLFGNTIYF.

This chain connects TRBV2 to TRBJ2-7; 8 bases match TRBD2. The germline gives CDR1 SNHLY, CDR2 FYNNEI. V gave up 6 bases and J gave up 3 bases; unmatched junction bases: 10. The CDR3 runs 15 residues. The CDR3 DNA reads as TGTGCCAGCAGCCCTAAGGAGCGGGGGAACTACGAGCAGTACTTC. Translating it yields CASSPKERGNYEQYF.

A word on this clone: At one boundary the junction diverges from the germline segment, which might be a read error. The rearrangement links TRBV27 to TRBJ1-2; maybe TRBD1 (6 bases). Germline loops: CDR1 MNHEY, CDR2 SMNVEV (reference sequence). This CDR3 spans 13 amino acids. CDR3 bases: TGTGCCAGCAGCTTGGACAGAAACTATGGCTGCACCTTC. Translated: CASSLDRNYGCTF.

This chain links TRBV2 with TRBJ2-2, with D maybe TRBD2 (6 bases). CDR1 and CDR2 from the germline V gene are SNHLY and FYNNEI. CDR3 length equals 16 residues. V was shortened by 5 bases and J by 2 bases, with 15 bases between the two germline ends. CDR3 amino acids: CASSLHSGLNTGELFF. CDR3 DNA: TGTGCCAGCAGTCTCCATAGCGGACTAAACACCGGGGAGCTGTTTTTT.

CDR3 in DNA: TGTGCCAGCACCTCGACAGGGAGCCCCTACGAGCAGTACTTC. It specifies CASTSTGSPYEQYF. The chain links TRBV11-2 to TRBJ2-7; 7 positions agree with TRBD1. The CDR3 sequence is 14 residues long. Unmatched junction bases numbered 8, after V lost 7 bases and J lost 2 bases. Germline-derived CDR1 and CDR2 are SGHAT and FQNNGV.

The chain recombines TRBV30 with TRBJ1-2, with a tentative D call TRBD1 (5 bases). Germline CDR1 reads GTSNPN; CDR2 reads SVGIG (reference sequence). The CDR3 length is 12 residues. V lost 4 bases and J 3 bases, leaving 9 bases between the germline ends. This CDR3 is CAWTGGDYGYTF. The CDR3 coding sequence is TGTGCCTGGACGGGGGGTGACTATGGCTACACCTTC.

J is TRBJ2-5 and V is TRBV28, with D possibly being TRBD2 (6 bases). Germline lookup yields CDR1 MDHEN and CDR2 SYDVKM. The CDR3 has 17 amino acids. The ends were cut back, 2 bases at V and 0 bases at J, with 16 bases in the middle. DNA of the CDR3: TGTGCCAGCAGTTTAGGAGGGACGGTAAGATACCAAGAGACCCAGTACTTC. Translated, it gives CASSLGGTVRYQETQYF. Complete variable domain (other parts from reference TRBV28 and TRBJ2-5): DVKVTQSSRYLVKRTGEKVFLECVQDMDHENMFWYRQDPGLGLRLIYFSYDVKMKEKGDIPEGYSVSREKKERFSLILESASTNQTSMYLCASSLGGTVRYQETQYFGPGTRLLVL.

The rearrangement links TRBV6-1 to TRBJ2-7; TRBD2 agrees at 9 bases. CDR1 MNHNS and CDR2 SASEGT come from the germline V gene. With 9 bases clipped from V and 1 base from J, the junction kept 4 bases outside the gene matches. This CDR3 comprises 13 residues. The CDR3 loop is CASSGSESYEQYF. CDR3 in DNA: TGTGCCAGTAGCGGGAGCGAATCCTACGAGCAGTACTTC.